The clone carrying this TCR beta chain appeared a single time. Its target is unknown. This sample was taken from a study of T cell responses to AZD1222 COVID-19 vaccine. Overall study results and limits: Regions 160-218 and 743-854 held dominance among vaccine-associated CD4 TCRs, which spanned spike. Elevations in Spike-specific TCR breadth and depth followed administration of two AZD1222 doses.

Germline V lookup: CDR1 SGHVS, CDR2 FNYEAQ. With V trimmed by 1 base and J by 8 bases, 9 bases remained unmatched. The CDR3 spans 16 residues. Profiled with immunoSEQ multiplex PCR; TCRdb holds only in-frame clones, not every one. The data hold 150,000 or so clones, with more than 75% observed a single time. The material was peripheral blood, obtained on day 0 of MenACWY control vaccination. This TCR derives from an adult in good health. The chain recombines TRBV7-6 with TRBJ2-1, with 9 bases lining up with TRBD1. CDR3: CASSLDLRTGADEQFF. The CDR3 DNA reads TGTGCCAGCAGCTTAGACCTCCGGACAGGGGCCGATGAGCAGTTCTTC.